The 7 T cell receptor beta chains listed next were all sequenced from one sample in a study of T cell responses to AZD1222 COVID-19 vaccine. Sequenced by immunoSEQ multiplex PCR; TCRdb stores in-frame clones only, minus some. The table has fewer than 200,000 clones, more than 80% seen once. The sample was peripheral blood, taken on day 0 of AZD1222 vaccination. The receptors originated from an adult in good health.

The chain recombines TRBV11-2 with TRBJ2-3; the match to TRBD2 covers 13 bases. The CDR3 runs 17 residues. V lost 1 base, J lost 3 bases, and 4 bases stayed unmatched. CDR1 SGHAT and CDR2 FQNNGV come from the germline V gene. CDR3 residues: CASSLGTSGRRTDTQYF. The DNA of the CDR3 is TGTGCCAGCAGCTTAGGGACTAGCGGGAGACGTACAGATACGCAGTATTTT.

This clone was seen a handful of times. CDR3 residues: CATKIGGASNYGYTF. As DNA, the CDR3 is TGTGCCACAAAAATTGGGGGGGCAAGTAACTATGGCTACACCTTC. The J gene is TRBJ1-2, the V gene TRBV10-3; D might be TRBD1 (6 bases). The V gene's germline CDR1 is ENHRY and CDR2 SYGVKD. This CDR3 spans 15 amino acids. The V and J ends lost 10 bases and 1 base respectively, with 19 bases between them.

The J gene is TRBJ1-4, the V gene TRBV4-2; no reliable D call. V was cut by 0 bases and J by 4 bases, with 9 bases left in between. Germline CDR1 LGHNA, CDR2 YNFKEQ. CDR3 length equals 15 residues. CDR3 in DNA: TGTGCCAGCAGCCAAGAACCCAGACGTAATGAAAAACTGTTTTTT. This sequence encodes CASSQEPRRNEKLFF.

The rearrangement joins TRBV7-9 to TRBJ1-2; 8 bases line up with TRBD1. Germline CDR1 reads SEHNR; CDR2 reads FQNEAQ (reference sequence). The CDR3 is made up of 14 amino acids. With 6 bases clipped from V and 2 bases from J, the junction kept 5 bases outside the gene matches. This CDR3 reads CASSLQGVNYGYTF. CDR3 nucleotide sequence: TGTGCCAGCAGTCTACAGGGGGTGAACTATGGCTACACCTTC.

This clone was counted between two and nine times. CDR3 bases: TGTGCCAGCAGTGAACAAAGGGGGTCGACCACAGATACGCAGTATTTT. Translated: CASSEQRGSTTDTQYF. This chain uses TRBV6-1 with TRBJ2-3, with a possible D match to TRBD1 (6 bases). V lost 2 bases, J lost 2 bases, and 14 bases lay in between. Germline CDR1 is MNHNS and CDR2 is SASEGT. CDR3 length: 16 residues.

This sequence joins TRBV29-1 and TRBJ1-1; the D gene is possibly TRBD1 (5 bases). The CDR3 has 14 residues. Per the germline V gene, CDR1 is SQVTM and CDR2 is ANQGSEA. V gave up 6 bases and J gave up 5 bases, with 19 bases separating them. DNA for the CDR3: TGCAGCGTCATAGGGGCAGGGATTGGGACTGAAGCTTTCTTT. Protein product: CSVIGAGIGTEAFF.

The chain recombines TRBV27 with TRBJ1-5; D unresolved. Germline CDR1 MNHEY, CDR2 SMNVEV (reference sequence). Trimming took 4 bases from V and 6 from J, leaving 7 bases between them. The CDR3 runs to 12 residues. The CDR3 nucleotides are TGTGCCAGCAGTTCCATAGGTCAGCCCCAGCATTTT. It is translated as CASSSIGQPQHF.